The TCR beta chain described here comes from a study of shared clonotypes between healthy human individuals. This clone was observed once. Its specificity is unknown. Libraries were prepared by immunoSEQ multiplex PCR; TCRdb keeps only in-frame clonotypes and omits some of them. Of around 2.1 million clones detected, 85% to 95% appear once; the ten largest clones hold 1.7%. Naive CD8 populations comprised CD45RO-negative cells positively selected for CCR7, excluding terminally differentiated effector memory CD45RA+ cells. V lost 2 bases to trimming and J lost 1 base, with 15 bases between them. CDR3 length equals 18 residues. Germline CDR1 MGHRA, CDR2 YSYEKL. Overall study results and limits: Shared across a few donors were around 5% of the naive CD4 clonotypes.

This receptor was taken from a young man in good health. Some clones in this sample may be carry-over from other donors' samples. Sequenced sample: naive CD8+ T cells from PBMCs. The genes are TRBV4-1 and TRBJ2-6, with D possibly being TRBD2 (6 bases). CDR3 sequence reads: CASSQITSLISGANVLTF. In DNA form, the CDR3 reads TGCGCCAGCAGCCAAATCACTAGCTTGATATCTGGGGCCAACGTCCTGACTTTC.